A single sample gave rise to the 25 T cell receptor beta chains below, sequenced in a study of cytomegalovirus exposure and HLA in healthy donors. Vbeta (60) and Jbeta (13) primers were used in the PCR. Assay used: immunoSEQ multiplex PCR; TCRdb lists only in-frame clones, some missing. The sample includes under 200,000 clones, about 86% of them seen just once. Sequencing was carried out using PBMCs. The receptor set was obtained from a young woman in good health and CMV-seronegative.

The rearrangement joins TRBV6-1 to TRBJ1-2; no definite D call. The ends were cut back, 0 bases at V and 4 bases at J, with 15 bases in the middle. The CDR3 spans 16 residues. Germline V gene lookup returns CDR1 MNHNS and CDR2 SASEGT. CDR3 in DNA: TGTGCCAGCAGTGAAGCCCCCTTCAGGTCCGTCTATGGCTACACCTTC. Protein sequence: CASSEAPFRSVYGYTF.

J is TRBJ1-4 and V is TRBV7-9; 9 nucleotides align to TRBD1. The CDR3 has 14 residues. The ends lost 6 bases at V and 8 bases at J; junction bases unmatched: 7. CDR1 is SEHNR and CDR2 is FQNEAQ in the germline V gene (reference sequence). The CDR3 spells CASSSGTGREKLFF. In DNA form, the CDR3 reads TGTGCCAGCAGTTCCGGGACAGGGAGGGAAAAACTGTTTTTT.

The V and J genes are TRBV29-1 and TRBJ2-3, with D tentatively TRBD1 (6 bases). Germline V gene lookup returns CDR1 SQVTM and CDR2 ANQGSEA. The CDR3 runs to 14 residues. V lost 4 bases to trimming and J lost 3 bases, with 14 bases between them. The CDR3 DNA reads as TGCAGCGTTGTGTGGGGGCGAGAAACAGATACGCAGTATTTT. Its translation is CSVVWGRETDTQYF.

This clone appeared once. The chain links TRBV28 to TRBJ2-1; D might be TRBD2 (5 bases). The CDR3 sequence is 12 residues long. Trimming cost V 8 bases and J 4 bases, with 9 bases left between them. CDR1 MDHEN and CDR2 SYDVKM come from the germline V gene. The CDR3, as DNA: TGTGCCAGCGGGCCGGGGTACAATGAGCAGTTCTTC. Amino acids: CASGPGYNEQFF. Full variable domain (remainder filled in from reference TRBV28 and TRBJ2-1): DVKVTQSSRYLVKRTGEKVFLECVQDMDHENMFWYRQDPGLGLRLIYFSYDVKMKEKGDIPEGYSVSREKKERFSLILESASTNQTSMYLCASGPGYNEQFFGPGTRLTVL.

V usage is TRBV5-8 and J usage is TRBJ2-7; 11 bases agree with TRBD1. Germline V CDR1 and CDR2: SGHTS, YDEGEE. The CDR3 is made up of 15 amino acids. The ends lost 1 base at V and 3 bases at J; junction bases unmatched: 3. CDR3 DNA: TGTGCCAGCAGCTTGTACGGGACAGGGGGCTACGAGCAGTACTTC. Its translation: CASSLYGTGGYEQYF.

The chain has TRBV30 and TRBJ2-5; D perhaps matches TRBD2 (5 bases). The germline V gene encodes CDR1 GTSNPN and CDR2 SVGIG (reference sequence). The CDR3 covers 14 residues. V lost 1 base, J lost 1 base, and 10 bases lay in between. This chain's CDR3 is CAWSGIASQETQYF. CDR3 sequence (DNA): TGTGCCTGGAGTGGAATAGCGTCCCAAGAGACCCAGTACTTC.

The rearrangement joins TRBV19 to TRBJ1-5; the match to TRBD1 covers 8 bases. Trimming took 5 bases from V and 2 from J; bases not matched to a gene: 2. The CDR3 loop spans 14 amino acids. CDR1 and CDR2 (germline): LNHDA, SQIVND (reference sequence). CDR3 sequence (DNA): TGTGCCAGTAGTTGGGGACAGGGCAATCAGCCCCAGCATTTT. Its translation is CASSWGQGNQPQHF.

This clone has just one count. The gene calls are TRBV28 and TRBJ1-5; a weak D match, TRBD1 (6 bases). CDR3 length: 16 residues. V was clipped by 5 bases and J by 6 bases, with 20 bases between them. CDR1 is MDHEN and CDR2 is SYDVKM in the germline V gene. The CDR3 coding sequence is TGTGCCAGCAGTCCCCTACAGGGAACCGGCCCTCAGCCCCAGCATTTT. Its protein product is CASSPLQGTGPQPQHF.

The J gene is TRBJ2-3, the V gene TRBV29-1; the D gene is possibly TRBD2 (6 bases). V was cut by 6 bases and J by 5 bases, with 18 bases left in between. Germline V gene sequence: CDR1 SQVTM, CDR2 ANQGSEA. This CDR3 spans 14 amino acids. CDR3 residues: CSVRASGVRDTQYF. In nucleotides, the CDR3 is TGCAGCGTCCGCGCGTCGGGGGTACGAGATACGCAGTATTTT.

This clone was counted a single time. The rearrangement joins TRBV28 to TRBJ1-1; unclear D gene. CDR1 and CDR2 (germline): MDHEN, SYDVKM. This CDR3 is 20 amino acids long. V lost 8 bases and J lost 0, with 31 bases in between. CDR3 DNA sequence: TGTGCCAGCGCTTTACCACCCCGAAAGAGGAGGCTGGGGATGAACACTGAAGCTTTCTTT. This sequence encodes CASALPPRKRRLGMNTEAFF. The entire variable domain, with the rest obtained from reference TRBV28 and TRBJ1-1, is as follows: DVKVTQSSRYLVKRTGEKVFLECVQDMDHENMFWYRQDPGLGLRLIYFSYDVKMKEKGDIPEGYSVSREKKERFSLILESASTNQTSMYLCASALPPRKRRLGMNTEAFFGQGTRLTVV.

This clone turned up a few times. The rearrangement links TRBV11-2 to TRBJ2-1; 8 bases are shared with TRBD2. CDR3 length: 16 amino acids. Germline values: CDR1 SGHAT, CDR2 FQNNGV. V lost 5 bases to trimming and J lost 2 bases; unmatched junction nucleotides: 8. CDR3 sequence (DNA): TGTGCCAGCAGCCCCCAGCGGGGGCGAACCTACAATGAGCAGTTCTTC. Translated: CASSPQRGRTYNEQFF.

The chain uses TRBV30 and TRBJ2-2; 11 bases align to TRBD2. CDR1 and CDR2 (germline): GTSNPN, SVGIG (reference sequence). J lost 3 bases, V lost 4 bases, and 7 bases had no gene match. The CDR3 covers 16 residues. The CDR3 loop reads CAWTTLLAGDTGELFF. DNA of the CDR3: TGTGCCTGGACCACATTACTAGCGGGAGACACCGGGGAGCTGTTTTTT.

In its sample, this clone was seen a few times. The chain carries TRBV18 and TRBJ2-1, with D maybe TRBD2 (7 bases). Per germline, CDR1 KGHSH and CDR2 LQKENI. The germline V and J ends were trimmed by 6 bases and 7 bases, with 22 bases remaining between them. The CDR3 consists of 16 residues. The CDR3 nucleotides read TGTGCCAGCTCTGATTTGGGAGGGGGAGTGTCAAATGAGCAGTTCTTC. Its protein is CASSDLGGGVSNEQFF.

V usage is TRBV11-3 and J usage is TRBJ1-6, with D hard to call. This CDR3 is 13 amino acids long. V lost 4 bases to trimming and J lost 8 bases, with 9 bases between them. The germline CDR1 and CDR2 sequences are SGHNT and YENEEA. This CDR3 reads CASSYSGHSPLHF. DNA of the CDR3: TGTGCCAGCAGCTATTCTGGGCATTCACCCCTCCACTTT.

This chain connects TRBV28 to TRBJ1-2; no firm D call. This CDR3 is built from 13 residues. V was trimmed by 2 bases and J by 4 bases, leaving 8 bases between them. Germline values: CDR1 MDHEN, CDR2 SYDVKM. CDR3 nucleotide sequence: TGTGCCAGCAGTTTACCCACTTTCTATGGCTACACCTTC. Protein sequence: CASSLPTFYGYTF.

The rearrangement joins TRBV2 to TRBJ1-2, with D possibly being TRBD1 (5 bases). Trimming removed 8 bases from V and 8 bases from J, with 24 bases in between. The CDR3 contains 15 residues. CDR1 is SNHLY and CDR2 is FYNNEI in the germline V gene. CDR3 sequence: CASLGSGRLMWGYTF. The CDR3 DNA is TGTGCCAGCCTAGGGTCAGGGCGACTTATGTGGGGCTACACCTTC.

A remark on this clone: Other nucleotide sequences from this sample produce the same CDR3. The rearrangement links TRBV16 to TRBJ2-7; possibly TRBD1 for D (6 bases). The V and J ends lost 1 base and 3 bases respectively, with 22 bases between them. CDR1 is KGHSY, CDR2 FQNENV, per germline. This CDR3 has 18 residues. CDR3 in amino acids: CASSQFAGVSRLNYEQYF. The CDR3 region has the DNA TGTGCCAGCAGCCAATTCGCAGGGGTTAGCCGGCTAAACTACGAGCAGTACTTC.

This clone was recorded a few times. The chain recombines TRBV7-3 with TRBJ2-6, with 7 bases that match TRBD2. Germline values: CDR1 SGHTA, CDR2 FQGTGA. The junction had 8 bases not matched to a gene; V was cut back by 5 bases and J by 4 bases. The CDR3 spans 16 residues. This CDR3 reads CASSPLGGFGANVLTF. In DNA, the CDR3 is TGTGCCAGCAGCCCGTTGGGGGGGTTCGGGGCCAACGTCCTGACTTTC. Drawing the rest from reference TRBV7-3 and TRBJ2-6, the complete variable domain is GAGVSQTPSNKVTEKGKYVELRCDPISGHTALYWYRQSLGQGPEFLIYFQGTGAADDSGLPNDRFFAVRPEGSVSTLKIQRTERGDSAVYLCASSPLGGFGANVLTFGAGSRLTVL.

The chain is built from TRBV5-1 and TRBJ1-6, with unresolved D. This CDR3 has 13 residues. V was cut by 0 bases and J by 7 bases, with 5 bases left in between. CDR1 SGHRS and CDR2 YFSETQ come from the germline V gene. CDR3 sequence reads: CASSLAENSPLHF. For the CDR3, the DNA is TGCGCCAGCAGCTTGGCGGAGAATTCACCCCTCCACTTT.

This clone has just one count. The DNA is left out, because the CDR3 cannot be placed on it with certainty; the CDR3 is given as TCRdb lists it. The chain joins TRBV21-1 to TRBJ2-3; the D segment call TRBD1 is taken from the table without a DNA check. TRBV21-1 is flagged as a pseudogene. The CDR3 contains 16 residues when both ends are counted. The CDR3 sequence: CASSKVAQGARNTQYF.

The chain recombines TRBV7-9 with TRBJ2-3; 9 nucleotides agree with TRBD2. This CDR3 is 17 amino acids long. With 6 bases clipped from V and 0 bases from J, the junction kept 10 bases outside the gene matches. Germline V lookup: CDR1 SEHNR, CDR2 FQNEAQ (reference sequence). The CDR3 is CASSQETSGASTDTQYF. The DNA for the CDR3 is TGTGCCAGCAGTCAGGAGACTAGCGGAGCTAGCACAGATACGCAGTATTTT.

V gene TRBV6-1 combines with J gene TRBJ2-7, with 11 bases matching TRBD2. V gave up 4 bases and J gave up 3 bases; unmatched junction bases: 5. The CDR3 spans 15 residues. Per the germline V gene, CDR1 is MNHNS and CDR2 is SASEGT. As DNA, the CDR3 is TGTGCCAGCAGTGTGGAGGGACTAGCGGTCTACGAGCAGTACTTC. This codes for CASSVEGLAVYEQYF.

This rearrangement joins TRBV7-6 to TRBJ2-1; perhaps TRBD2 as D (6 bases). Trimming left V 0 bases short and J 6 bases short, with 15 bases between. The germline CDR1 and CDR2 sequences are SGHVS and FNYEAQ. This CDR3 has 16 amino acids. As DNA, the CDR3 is TGTGCCAGCAGCTTAGCGGGGCCGGGCGGGGCCAATGAGCAGTTCTTC. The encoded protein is CASSLAGPGGANEQFF.

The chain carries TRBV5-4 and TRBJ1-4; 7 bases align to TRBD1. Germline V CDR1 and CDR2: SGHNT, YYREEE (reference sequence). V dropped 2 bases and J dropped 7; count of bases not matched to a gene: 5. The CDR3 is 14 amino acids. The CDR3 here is CASSLQGSGEKLFF. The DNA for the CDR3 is TGTGCCAGCAGCTTACAGGGGTCGGGTGAAAAACTGTTTTTT. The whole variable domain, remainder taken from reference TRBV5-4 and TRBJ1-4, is ETGVTQSPTHLIKTRGQQVTLRCSSQSGHNTVSWYQQALGQGPQFIFQYYREEENGRGNFPPRFSGLQFPNYSSELNVNALELDDSALYLCASSLQGSGEKLFFGSGTQLSVL.

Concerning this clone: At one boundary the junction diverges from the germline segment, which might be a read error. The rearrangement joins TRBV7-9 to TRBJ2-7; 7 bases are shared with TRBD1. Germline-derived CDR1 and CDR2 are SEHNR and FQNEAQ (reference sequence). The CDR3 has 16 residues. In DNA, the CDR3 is TGTTCCAGCAGCGACGGGCCGACAGGGCTCACCTACGAGCAGTACTTC. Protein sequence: CSSSDGPTGLTYEQYF.